This T cell receptor beta chain is drawn from a study of cytomegalovirus exposure and HLA in healthy donors. Study results and limitations: Productive status was seen about 90% or about 30% of the time for most TCR beta V segments in an earlier analysis. There was a cluster of highly shared sequence variants that was likely a sequencing artifact.

The study ran its PCR with 60 Vbeta and 13 Jbeta primers. Produced via immunoSEQ multiplex PCR; TCRdb's table is partial and in-frame only. The sample consists of approximately 140,000 clones, about 70% of them appearing once. This CDR3 contains 13 residues. Germline V gene sequence: CDR1 LNHDA, CDR2 SQIVND (reference sequence). V shed 9 bases and J shed 7 bases, with 16 bases lying between them. Concerning this clone itself: The antigen is unknown. The sample holds other DNA sequences that translate to the same CDR3.

This chain links TRBV19 with TRBJ2-1; no definite D call. Sequenced sample: PBMCs. The sequence was collected from a man aged 18 to 29 in good health and CMV-seronegative. CDR3 nucleotide sequence: TGTGCCAGCCGCCGAGGATCGATAAATGAGCAGTTCTTC. As protein: CASRRGSINEQFF. The full variable domain, in which reference TRBV19 and TRBJ2-1 provide the parts outside the CDR3, is DGGITQSPKYLFRKEGQNVTLSCEQNLNHDAMYWYRQDPGQGLRLIYYSQIVNDFQKGDIAEGYSVSREKKESFPLTVTSAQKNPTAFYLCASRRGSINEQFFGPGTRLTVL.